A single sample gave rise to the 2 T cell receptor beta chains below, sequenced in a study of blood T cell repertoires in COVID-19. The repertoire was sequenced with immunoSEQ multiplex PCR; TCRdb's copy has only in-frame clones and lacks some. The table has 250,000 to 400,000 clones, about 91% seen once. Sample: peripheral blood. The receptors shown here come from a woman aged 25 to 39 with COVID-19, enrolled during active disease.

There are a few counts of this clone. The chain employs TRBV6-5 and TRBJ1-1; D is unclear. Trimming removed 1 base from V and 0 bases from J, with 3 bases in between. Germline V CDR1 and CDR2: MNHEY, SVGAGI. This CDR3 contains 13 residues. The CDR3 sequence is CASSYFVNTEAFF. For the CDR3, the DNA is TGTGCCAGCAGTTACTTCGTGAACACTGAAGCTTTCTTT.

This clone was found once. The chain couples TRBV6-6 to TRBJ1-1, with 9 bases fitting TRBD1. The germline V gene encodes CDR1 MNHNY and CDR2 SVGAGI (reference sequence). V lost 6 bases, J lost 3 bases, and 5 bases stayed unmatched. The CDR3 runs to 14 residues. The CDR3 coding sequence is TGTGCCAGCAGCCTGACAGGGGGGGACACTGAAGCTTTCTTT. Its translation: CASSLTGGDTEAFF.